The rows below give T cell receptor beta chains drawn from one sample of a study of T cells in tuberculosis. The method was immunoSEQ multiplex PCR; TCRdb's version includes in-frame clones alone and lacks a portion of them. The repertoire consists of 25,000 to 35,000 clones, with about 90% occurring once and the leading ten covering 6.5% to 7%. The sample here was PBMCs, taken at tuberculosis diagnosis. The receptors were gathered from an adult with tuberculosis. Each CDR3 is given with its conserved first and last residue. Each record gives: V gene, J gene, D gene, clone size, CDR3 DNA, CDR3 protein. The D gene is left open where the match is weak. Size is omitted from some rows. Given values are once, few, many or a class for expanded clones.

>TRBV27|TRBJ2-2|.|.
TGTGCCAGCAGTCTCTCACCTCACAGGTGGGAAAACACCGGGGAGCTGTTTTTT
CASSLSPHRWENTGELFF
>TRBV5-4|TRBJ2-7|TRBD1|.
TGTGCCAGCAGCCCCACAGGGGGCAGGACCTACGAGCAGTACTTC
CASSPTGGRTYEQYF
>TRBV6-6|TRBJ1-1|.|.
TGTGCCAGCAGTTACTCTGGGGGCCGTGTCACTGAAGCTTTCTTT
CASSYSGGRVTEAFF
>TRBV23-1|TRBJ1-3|.|once
TGCGCCAGCAGTCAACCTCAGGGGCCTCTAAACACCATATATTTT
CASSQPQGPLNTIYF
>TRBV28|TRBJ1-5|.|.
TGTGCCAGCAGTTTTTTACAGGGTAACAATCAGCCCCAGCATTTT
CASSFLQGNNQPQHF
>TRBV28|TRBJ2-7|.|.
TGTGCCAGCAGCCCTGGGCGGCTAGCGCCCATCCCGAGCTCCTACGAGCAGTACTTC
CASSPGRLAPIPSSYEQYF
>TRBV11-2|TRBJ1-3|TRBD1|.
TGTGCCAGCAGCTTAGCTCAGGGGGCGATTCGAAACACCATATATTTT
CASSLAQGAIRNTIYF
>TRBV2|TRBJ2-1|TRBD2|.
TGTGCCAGCAGTGAAGGTTTTGGGCAGCGGGGGACCTACAATGAGCAGTTCTTC
CASSEGFGQRGTYNEQFF
>TRBV5-1|TRBJ1-4|.|few
TGCGCCAGCAGCTTGGCATGGTCTAGAGTTAATGAAAAACTGTTTTTT
CASSLAWSRVNEKLFF
>TRBV28|TRBJ2-3|TRBD1|.
TGTGCCAGCAGTCCGCCGGGACAGTCGTTGGATACGCAGTATTTT
CASSPPGQSLDTQYF
>TRBV9|TRBJ1-1|.|.
TGTGCCAGCAGCGTAGAGTACGCGGGCACTGAAGCTTTCTTT
CASSVEYAGTEAFF
>TRBV13|TRBJ1-5|.|.
TGTGCCAGCAGCTCCCGGTCATCTGGTAGCAATCAGCCCCAGCATTTT
CASSSRSSGSNQPQHF
>TRBV9|TRBJ2-7|.|.
TGTGCCAGCAGCCGGGACAACTCCTACGAGCAGTACTTC
CASSRDNSYEQYF
>TRBV9|TRBJ1-1|.|.
TGTGCCAGCAGCGTAGTCCCAGGGGAGGGTACTGAAGCTTTCTTT
CASSVVPGEGTEAFF
>TRBV25-1|TRBJ2-2|TRBD2|.
TGTGCCAGCAGTGGACGGACTAGCGGCACCGGGGAGCTGTTTTTT
CASSGRTSGTGELFF
>TRBV27|TRBJ2-4|TRBD1|once
TGTGCCAGCAGAACCTACGACAGGGGGAAAAACATTCAGTACTTC
CASRTYDRGKNIQYF
>TRBV2|TRBJ2-3|TRBD2|once
TGTGCCAGCAAAATTAGCGGGCTCACAGATACGCAGTATTTT
CASKISGLTDTQYF
>TRBV10-3|TRBJ1-1|.|.
TGTGCCATCAGTGGACAGCCGAACACTGAAGCTTTCTTT
CAISGQPNTEAFF
>TRBV19|TRBJ1-5|.|.
TGTGCCAGTACCGGGGGGGGGAATCAGCCCCAGCATTTT
CASTGGGNQPQHF
>TRBV5-4|TRBJ1-2|.|few
TGTGCCAGCAGCTTGGACAGCTATGGCTACACCTTC
CASSLDSYGYTF
>TRBV7-2|TRBJ1-2|.|.
TGTGCCAGCCACCCCCAAACCTCAGGGTCCATGGGCTACACCTTC
CASHPQTSGSMGYTF
>TRBV7-6|TRBJ2-2|TRBD2|.
TGTGCCAGCAGCGCTCCGACTAGCGGGGGGGCCAACACCGGGGAGCTGTTTTTT
CASSAPTSGGANTGELFF
>TRBV2|TRBJ2-3|.|once
TGTGCCAGCAGTGTTCTAGAAGATACGCAGTATTTT
CASSVLEDTQYF
>TRBV10-3|TRBJ1-6|.|.
TGTGCCATCAGTGAAAACAGTTATAATTCACCCCTCCACTTT
CAISENSYNSPLHF
>TRBV5-1|TRBJ2-1|TRBD2|.
TGCGCCAGCAGCCCGTCGATCGCGGGAGGAATGAATGAGCAGTTCTTC
CASSPSIAGGMNEQFF
>TRBV6-5|TRBJ1-2|TRBD1|.
TGTGCCAGCAGCCATAACACAGGGGTCTATGGCTACACCTTC
CASSHNTGVYGYTF
>TRBV18|TRBJ1-2|TRBD1|.
TGTGCCAGCTCACCGTCGTCCGGGACAGAAATTAACTATGGCTACACCTTC
CASSPSSGTEINYGYTF
>TRBV11-1|TRBJ1-4|.|.
TGTGCCAGCAGCTCGTGGGAGGAGACTAATGAAAAACTGTTTTTT
CASSSWEETNEKLFF
>TRBV30|TRBJ1-2|.|once
TGTGCCTGGAGGCCCATGGGGCCCCTAAACTATGGCTACACCTTC
CAWRPMGPLNYGYTF
>TRBV19|TRBJ1-2|.|once
TGTGCCAGTAGTGAGTCGCGCTACTATGGCTACACCTTC
CASSESRYYGYTF
>TRBV5-1|TRBJ2-7|TRBD2|medium-sized
TGCGCCAGCAGCTCCGGGGTAGCGGGGGGCTACGAGCAGTACTTC
CASSSGVAGGYEQYF
>TRBV18|TRBJ1-2|TRBD1|.
TGTGCCAGCTCACCTCGGGGGACAGAAAATTTTTATGGCTACACCTTC
CASSPRGTENFYGYTF
>TRBV7-3|TRBJ1-1|TRBD1|.
TGTGCCAGCAGCCCCTCCACAGGGGTCAACACTGAAGCTTTCTTT
CASSPSTGVNTEAFF
>TRBV13|TRBJ1-5|TRBD1|.
TGTGCCAGCAGCCGCCGATCGGGACAGGGTGCTCAGCCCCAGCATTTT
CASSRRSGQGAQPQHF
>TRBV6-1|TRBJ1-4|TRBD1|.
TGTGCCAGCAGTCTTGACAGGGGTGTTGAAAAACTGTTTTTT
CASSLDRGVEKLFF
>TRBV2|TRBJ1-2|.|.
TGTGCCAGCAGTGAATCCGGGATACAATATGGCTACACCTTC
CASSESGIQYGYTF
>TRBV6-1|TRBJ1-6|TRBD1|.
TGTGCCAGCAGCTCTCAGGGGGCGCAGTTTTCACCCCTCCACTTT
CASSSQGAQFSPLHF
>TRBV10-3|TRBJ1-3|TRBD1|.
TGTGCCATCAGTGAGGACAGGGGCTACACACCGCCCTTCTCTGGAAACACCATATATTTT
CAISEDRGYTPPFSGNTIYF
>TRBV6-5|TRBJ2-1|.|.
TGTGCCAGCAGTTACGGTGGTAGCTACAATGAGCAGTTCTTC
CASSYGGSYNEQFF
>TRBV2|TRBJ1-2|TRBD1|.
TGTGCCAGCAGACTCACAGGGGTTCTATGGGGCTACACCTTC
CASRLTGVLWGYTF
>TRBV27|TRBJ2-7|TRBD2|.
TGTGCCAGCAGTTTAGTTAGCGGGAGTACCTACGAGCAGTACTTC
CASSLVSGSTYEQYF